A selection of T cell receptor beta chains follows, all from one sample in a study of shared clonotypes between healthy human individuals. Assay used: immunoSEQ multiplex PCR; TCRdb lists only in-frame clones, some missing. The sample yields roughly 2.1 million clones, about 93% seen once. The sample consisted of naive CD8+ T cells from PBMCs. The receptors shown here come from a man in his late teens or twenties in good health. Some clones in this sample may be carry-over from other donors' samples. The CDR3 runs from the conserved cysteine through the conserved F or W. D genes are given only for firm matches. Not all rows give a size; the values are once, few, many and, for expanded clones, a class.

CSVAGQGTTAYEQYF | TGCAGCGTTGCTGGACAGGGGACAACCGCCTACGAGCAGTACTTC | TRBJ2-7 | TRBV29-1 | - | TRBD1
CASRLAGTSGNNEQFF | TGTGCAAGTCGCTTAGCGGGGACTAGCGGGAATAATGAGCAGTTCTTC | TRBJ2-1 | TRBV12-2 | - | -
CASSLAPVADTQYF | TGTGCCAGCAGTTTAGCGCCGGTAGCAGATACGCAGTATTTT | TRBJ2-3 | TRBV27 | - | -
CASSVARGGEQFF | TGTGCCAGCAGCGTGGCGAGGGGCGGTGAGCAGTTCTTC | TRBJ2-1 | TRBV9 | - | -
CASSLRRAEQYF | TGTGCCAGCAGCCTTCGGAGGGCCGAGCAGTACTTC | TRBJ2-7 | TRBV5-8 | - | -
CSAGQGVFYTF | TGCAGCGCCGGTCAGGGGGTTTTCTACACCTTC | TRBJ1-2 | TRBV29-1 | - | TRBD1
CASSIPRQGKDYGYTF | TGTGCCAGTAGTATCCCTAGACAGGGGAAGGACTATGGCTACACCTTC | TRBJ1-2 | TRBV19 | - | TRBD1
CASSQIPRTGGSFYGYTF | TGCGCCAGCAGCCAGATTCCTCGAACGGGGGGGTCTTTCTATGGCTACACCTTC | TRBJ1-2 | TRBV4-1 | - | -
CASSLGGGSMNEQFF | TGTGCCAGCAGCTTGGGGGGCGGGAGTATGAATGAGCAGTTCTTC | TRBJ2-1 | TRBV7-8 | - | -
CASSQRGYYTDTQYF | TGTGCCAGCAGCCAGCGGGGCTATTACACAGATACGCAGTATTTT | TRBJ2-3 | TRBV7-6 | - | TRBD2
CASSLGPGPSYEQYF | TGCGCCAGCAGCTTGGGGCCGGGCCCGTCCTACGAGCAGTACTTC | TRBJ2-7 | TRBV5-1 | - | -
CASSVEVGLRETQYF | TGTGCCAGCAGCGTAGAGGTGGGACTGAGAGAGACCCAGTACTTC | TRBJ2-5 | TRBV9 | - | -
CASSPPGTATPYEQYF | TGTGCCAGCTCACCACCGGGGACAGCGACCCCCTACGAGCAGTACTTC | TRBJ2-7 | TRBV18 | - | TRBD1
CASSPSLALQETQYF | TGTGCCAGCAGTCCATCACTAGCGCTCCAAGAGACCCAGTACTTC | TRBJ2-5 | TRBV28 | - | TRBD2
CASSFDSGAPHNQPQHF | TGTGCCAGCAGCTTCGACAGCGGGGCCCCCCACAATCAGCCCCAGCATTTT | TRBJ1-5 | TRBV7-9 | - | -
CASSPRTSGNTGELFF | TGTGCCAGCAGCCCCCGGACTAGCGGGAACACCGGGGAGCTGTTTTTT | TRBJ2-2 | TRBV11-3 | few | TRBD2
CASRGDYSYEQYF | TGCGCCAGCAGAGGGGACTACTCCTACGAGCAGTACTTC | TRBJ2-7 | TRBV5-1 | - | TRBD2
CASSSRVTYEQYF | TGTGCCAGCAGTTCCAGGGTGACCTACGAGCAGTACTTC | TRBJ2-7 | TRBV6-1 | - | -
CASSWGKAQHF | TGTGCCAGCAGTTGGGGAAAGGCCCAGCATTTT | TRBJ1-5 | TRBV28 | - | -
CASSVPATWNTEAFF | TGTGCCAGCTCAGTCCCGGCGACCTGGAACACTGAAGCTTTCTTT | TRBJ1-1 | TRBV18 | - | -
CASSVAVASTDTQYF | TGTGCCAGCAGTGTGGCAGTGGCTAGCACAGATACGCAGTATTTT | TRBJ2-3 | TRBV6-1 | once | -
CASSLAVLAGMTGELFF | TGTGCCAGCAGCTTAGCTGTTCTAGCGGGAATGACCGGGGAGCTGTTTTTT | TRBJ2-2 | TRBV7-2 | - | TRBD2
CASSYSAGFHEQYF | TGTGCCAGCAGTTACTCAGCAGGGTTCCACGAGCAGTACTTC | TRBJ2-7 | TRBV6-5 | - | -
CASSFWPSQGPPYNEQFF | TGTGCCAGCAGCTTCTGGCCCTCCCAAGGGCCTCCCTACAATGAGCAGTTCTTC | TRBJ2-1 | TRBV7-9 | - | -
CASSLRGRRGITSYNEQFF | TGTGCCAGCAGCTTAAGGGGTAGGCGTGGGATCACCTCCTACAATGAGCAGTTCTTC | TRBJ2-1 | TRBV11-2 | - | -
CASSLGRTYEQYF | TGTGCCAGCAGTTTAGGGCGAACCTACGAGCAGTACTTC | TRBJ2-7 | TRBV27 | - | -
CASSFPENYGYTF | TGTGCCAGCAGCTTTCCAGAAAACTATGGCTACACCTTC | TRBJ1-2 | TRBV5-4 | - | -
CASSLEGRGYHNEQFF | TGTGCCAGCAGCTTGGAGGGCAGGGGGTACCACAATGAGCAGTTCTTC | TRBJ2-1 | TRBV5-6 | - | TRBD1
CASSLGLSTGGPSDEQFF | TGTGCCAGCAGCTTAGGATTATCTACAGGGGGACCCTCGGATGAGCAGTTCTTC | TRBJ2-1 | TRBV7-9 | - | TRBD1
CASSPRGSGNTIYF | TGTGCCAGCAGCCCCCGGGGCTCTGGAAACACCATATATTTT | TRBJ1-3 | TRBV7-2 | - | -
CASSVGGKPSNEQFF | TGTGCCAGCAGCGTAGGCGGGAAGCCTTCTAATGAGCAGTTCTTC | TRBJ2-1 | TRBV9 | - | -
CASSRVGLTGGNQPQHF | TGTGCCAGCAGTCGGGTGGGGCTGACAGGGGGGAATCAGCCCCAGCATTTT | TRBJ1-5 | TRBV27 | - | TRBD1
CASKQGATGNTEAFF | TGTGCCAGTAAACAGGGGGCTACGGGGAACACTGAAGCTTTCTTT | TRBJ1-1 | TRBV6-1 | - | TRBD1
CASDRGRTNTEAFF | TGTGCCAGTGACAGGGGGCGAACGAACACTGAAGCTTTCTTT | TRBJ1-1 | TRBV6-1 | - | TRBD1
CASSPRDRANNEQFF | TGTGCCAGCAGCCCCCGGGACAGGGCGAACAATGAGCAGTTCTTC | TRBJ2-1 | TRBV14 | once | TRBD1
CAIKGTSSYNEQFF | TGTGCCATCAAGGGCACCAGCTCCTACAATGAGCAGTTCTTC | TRBJ2-1 | TRBV10-3 | once | -
CASSSIRDTFDDTQYF | TGTGCCAGCAGTTCTATCCGGGACACCTTTGATGATACGCAGTATTTT | TRBJ2-3 | TRBV6-5 | - | -
CAWKTNGYTF | TGTGCCTGGAAGACGAATGGCTACACCTTC | TRBJ1-2 | TRBV30 | - | -
CASSQDAWTSGSEDTQYF | TGCGCCAGCAGCCAAGACGCCTGGACTAGCGGGAGTGAGGATACGCAGTATTTT | TRBJ2-3 | TRBV4-1 | - | TRBD2
CASSQWGWRTEAFF | TGCGCCAGCAGCCAATGGGGTTGGAGGACTGAAGCTTTCTTT | TRBJ1-1 | TRBV4-1 | few | -
CASSWRRASGAPYEQYF | TGTGCCAGCAGTTGGAGGAGAGCTAGCGGGGCGCCCTACGAGCAGTACTTC | TRBJ2-7 | TRBV27 | - | TRBD2
CASGLGRTGLVYEQFF | TGTGCTAGTGGTCTCGGACGGACTGGACTAGTCTATGAGCAGTTCTTC | TRBJ2-1 | TRBV12-5 | - | TRBD2
CASSLRVPGTGELFF | TGTGCCAGCAGTTTGCGGGTACCGGGCACCGGGGAGCTGTTTTTT | TRBJ2-2 | TRBV27 | - | -
CASSAGESYEQYF | TGTGCCAGCAGCGCGGGGGAATCCTACGAGCAGTACTTC | TRBJ2-7 | TRBV11-2 | - | TRBD2
CASSVGGFRGQETQYF | TGTGCCAGCAGTGTTGGGGGGTTCAGGGGCCAAGAGACCCAGTACTTC | TRBJ2-5 | TRBV25-1 | - | -
CASRTSVHSYEQYF | TGTGCCAGCAGGACTAGCGTCCATTCCTACGAGCAGTACTTC | TRBJ2-7 | TRBV7-2 | - | TRBD2
CASSLSGNYNEQFF | TGTGCCAGCAGTTTATCGGGGAACTACAATGAGCAGTTCTTC | TRBJ2-1 | TRBV27 | - | -
CASSYSDRTEAFF | TGTGCCAGCAGTTACTCGGACCGCACTGAAGCTTTCTTT | TRBJ1-1 | TRBV6-5 | - | -